These 16 T cell receptor beta chains originate from one sample sequenced in a study of blood T cell repertoires in COVID-19. Sequencing used immunoSEQ multiplex PCR; TCRdb keeps in-frame clones, though not all of them. The table records approximately 470,000 clones, around 90% of them present only once. The sequenced sample consisted of PBMCs or T cells enriched from blood (not recorded which). Receptors originate from a woman between 18 and 29 years old who had recovered from COVID-19.

This clone was found once. The J gene is TRBJ2-7, the V gene TRBV5-5, with D perhaps TRBD1 (6 bases). This CDR3 is built from 14 residues. Per germline, CDR1 SGHKS and CDR2 YYEKEE (reference sequence). Between the trimmed V and J ends, which lost 2 bases and 5 bases, there was a span of 14 bases. Written as DNA, the CDR3 is TGTGCCAGCAGCTTTGAGGACAGTTCTAACGAGCAGTACTTC. Its translation: CASSFEDSSNEQYF.

This chain connects TRBV5-1 to TRBJ1-6; D is unclear. With 4 bases removed from V and 5 bases from J, the gap between germline ends came to 10 bases. This CDR3 comprises 14 residues. Per the germline V gene, CDR1 is SGHRS and CDR2 is YFSETQ. Written as DNA, the CDR3 is TGCGCCAGCAGCCCCGGGTACCATAATTCACCCCTCCACTTT. The encoded protein is CASSPGYHNSPLHF. Variable domain in full (rest from reference TRBV5-1 and TRBJ1-6): KAGVTQTPRYLIKTRGQQVTLSCSPISGHRSVSWYQQTPGQGLQFLFEYFSETQRNKGNFPGRFSGRQFSNSRSEMNVSTLELGDSALYLCASSPGYHNSPLHFGNGTRLTVT.

J is TRBJ2-3 and V is TRBV19, with D tentatively TRBD2 (7 bases). V was clipped by 5 bases and J by 5 bases, with 17 bases between them. Germline V CDR1 and CDR2: LNHDA, SQIVND (reference sequence). The CDR3 extends over 15 amino acids. This CDR3 reads CASSPAGALRDTQYF. The CDR3 DNA reads TGTGCCAGTAGTCCGGCGGGGGCCTTGCGAGATACGCAGTATTTT. Variable domain in full (rest from reference TRBV19 and TRBJ2-3): DGGITQSPKYLFRKEGQNVTLSCEQNLNHDAMYWYRQDPGQGLRLIYYSQIVNDFQKGDIAEGYSVSREKKESFPLTVTSAQKNPTAFYLCASSPAGALRDTQYFGPGTRLTVL.

The chain couples TRBV30 to TRBJ1-1; D unclear. This CDR3 contains 11 residues. The germline CDR1 and CDR2 sequences are GTSNPN and SVGIG (reference sequence). V was clipped by 2 bases and J by 10 bases, with 11 bases between them. CDR3 residues: CAWSPPSGAFF. As DNA, the CDR3 is TGTGCCTGGAGTCCCCCCAGTGGAGCTTTCTTT. The full variable domain, rest sourced from reference TRBV30 and TRBJ1-1, is SQTIHQWPATLVQPVGSPLSLECTVEGTSNPNLYWYRQAAGRGLQLLFYSVGIGQISSEVPQNLSASRPQDRQFILSSKKLLLSDSGFYLCAWSPPSGAFFGQGTRLTVV.

CDR3 residues: CASSPRVSSYEQYF. The DNA of the CDR3 is TGTGCCAGCAGTCCCAGGGTGAGCTCCTACGAGCAGTACTTC. The rearrangement joins TRBV2 to TRBJ2-7; tentatively, D is TRBD1 (5 bases). CDR3 length: 14 amino acids. Germline V CDR1 and CDR2: SNHLY, FYNNEI. Trimming removed 5 bases from V and 0 bases from J, with 11 bases in between.

This chain joins TRBV6-4 and TRBJ1-2, with D possibly matching TRBD1 (5 bases). With 8 bases removed from V and 4 bases from J, the gap between germline ends came to 14 bases. The CDR3 consists of 13 residues. From germline, CDR1 is MRHNA and CDR2 SNTAGT. The CDR3 loop is CASSGLGGYGYTF. CDR3 DNA sequence: TGTGCCAGCTCGGGACTAGGCGGCTATGGCTACACCTTC.

The chain carries TRBV3-1 (or the pseudogene TRBV3-2) and TRBJ1-5; 8 positions match TRBD1. V shed 6 bases, J shed 6 bases, and the junction held 4 bases outside the gene matches. The CDR3 runs 13 residues. Germline V gives CDR1 LGHDT, CDR2 YNNKEL (reference sequence). CDR3 residues: CASSRQGRQPQHF. The CDR3 coding sequence is TGTGCCAGCAGTCGACAGGGGCGTCAGCCCCAGCATTTT.

The J gene is TRBJ1-2, the V gene TRBV6-6, with 8 bases fitting TRBD1. CDR1 is MNHNY, CDR2 SVGAGI, per germline (reference sequence). CDR3 length: 15 amino acids. The J segment lost 8 bases and the V segment lost 2 bases, leaving 10 bases of the junction unmatched. CDR3 protein: CASSYLLRGRDGYTF. In DNA form, the CDR3 reads TGTGCCAGCAGTTACCTTCTCAGGGGGCGAGACGGCTACACCTTC.

This chain connects TRBV30 to TRBJ2-3; D may be TRBD1 (5 bases). The CDR3 spans 11 residues. CDR1 GTSNPN and CDR2 SVGIG come from the germline V gene (reference sequence). V lost 6 bases to trimming and J lost 6 bases, with 10 bases between them. Here the CDR3 reads CACQPGDTQYF. As DNA, the CDR3 is TGTGCCTGCCAACCAGGGGATACGCAGTATTTT.

This chain connects TRBV6-6 to TRBJ2-3; TRBD1 might be the D (6 bases). V lost 5 bases to trimming and J lost 4 bases, with 13 bases between them. CDR1 MNHNY and CDR2 SVGAGI come from the germline V gene (reference sequence). The CDR3 is made up of 14 amino acids. CDR3 nucleotides: TGTGCCAGCAGTAACAGGGCTGGGGCAGATACGCAGTATTTT. Translating gives CASSNRAGADTQYF.

The count of this clone is one. The chain joins TRBV6-5 to TRBJ1-5; 7 nucleotides match TRBD1. The trim removed 6 bases at V and 6 bases at J, leaving 11 bases unmatched. Per the germline V gene, CDR1 is MNHEY and CDR2 is SVGAGI. The CDR3 totals 15 residues. CDR3 residues: CASRVGTEKGQPQHF. The CDR3 DNA reads as TGTGCCAGCAGGGTGGGGACAGAAAAAGGTCAGCCCCAGCATTTT.

The rearrangement links TRBV21-1 to TRBJ1-2. TRBV21-1 is marked as a pseudogene. The CDR3 length is 11 residues. The CDR3 sequence: CASSIGGDGTF. For the CDR3, the DNA is TGTGCCAGCAGCATCGGGGGGGATGGAACCTTC.

The rearrangement joins TRBV29-1 to TRBJ1-1; no firm D call. The ends were cut back, 8 bases at V and 0 bases at J, with 13 bases in the middle. Germline CDR1 and CDR2: SQVTM and ANQGSEA. The CDR3 extends over 13 amino acids. The CDR3 DNA reads as TGCAGCTCTCGGGAAGGGTTGAACACTGAAGCTTTCTTT. It translates to CSSREGLNTEAFF.

The chain carries TRBV18 and TRBJ1-6, with D possibly matching TRBD1 (6 bases). This CDR3 region has 17 residues. V was cut by 0 bases and J by 7 bases, with 16 bases left in between. Per germline, CDR1 KGHSH and CDR2 LQKENI. In DNA form, the CDR3 reads TGTGCCAGCTCACCACCCATGGGGGCGCCTTGGAATTCACCCCTCCACTTT. It yields the protein CASSPPMGAPWNSPLHF. The full variable domain, with the rest looked up from reference TRBV18 and TRBJ1-6, is NAGVMQNPRHLVRRRGQEARLRCSPMKGHSHVYWYRQLPEEGLKFMVYLQKENIIDESGMPKERFSAEFPKEGPSILRIQQVVRGDSAAYFCASSPPMGAPWNSPLHFGNGTRLTVT.

This clone was seen more than once but under ten times. The rearrangement uses TRBV12-5 and TRBJ2-7; D is possibly TRBD1 (5 bases). Germline CDR1 and CDR2: LGHNT and FRNRAP. This CDR3 comprises 15 residues. Trimming removed 7 bases at V and 1 base at J, with 17 bases between. In DNA form, the CDR3 reads TGTGCTAGTGCCCAATTCGACAGACGGTCCTACGAGCAGTACTTC. Its translation is CASAQFDRRSYEQYF.

V usage is TRBV3-1 (or the pseudogene TRBV3-2) and J usage is TRBJ1-3; D may be TRBD1 (5 bases). CDR3 size: 15 residues. The V gene's germline CDR1 is LGHDT and CDR2 YNNKEL (reference sequence). The V end lost 0 bases, the J end lost 2 bases, and 8 bases lay between the germline ends. The CDR3 loop reads CASSQDATAGNTIYF. The CDR3 nucleotides read TGTGCCAGCAGCCAAGACGCGACAGCTGGAAACACCATATATTTT.